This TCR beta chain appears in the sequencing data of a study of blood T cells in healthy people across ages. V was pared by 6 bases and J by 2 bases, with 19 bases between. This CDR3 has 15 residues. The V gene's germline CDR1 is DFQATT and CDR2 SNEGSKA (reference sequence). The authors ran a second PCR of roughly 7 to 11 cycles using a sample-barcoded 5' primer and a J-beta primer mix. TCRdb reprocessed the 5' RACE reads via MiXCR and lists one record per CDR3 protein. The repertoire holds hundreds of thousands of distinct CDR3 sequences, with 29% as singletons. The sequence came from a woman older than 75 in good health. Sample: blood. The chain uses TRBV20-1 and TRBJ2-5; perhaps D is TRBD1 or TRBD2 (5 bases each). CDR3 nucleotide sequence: TGCAGTGCAACCCCCGGGACCCCAGGGCAAGAGACCCAGTACTTC. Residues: CSATPGTPGQETQYF.